This T cell receptor (beta chain) was identified in a study of blood T cell repertoires in COVID-19. Turning to the study itself: T cells, B-cell-depleted T cells, or PBMCs supplied cDNA or gDNA.

Data came from immunoSEQ multiplex PCR; TCRdb stores just in-frame clones and leaves some out. The profile shows tens of thousands of clones, approximately 80% of them singletons. The V and J ends lost 4 bases and 4 bases, in that order; junction bases with no gene match: 9. Germline V gene lookup returns CDR1 SGHRS and CDR2 YFSETQ. The CDR3 is made up of 16 amino acids. This clone turned up a few times. The J gene is TRBJ1-4, the V gene TRBV5-1, with 8 bases matching TRBD1. The receptor comes from a woman aged 70 to 79 with acute or convalescent COVID-19. Sequencing was done on a sample of peripheral blood. CDR3 protein: CASSPDRGLFNEKLFF. The CDR3 DNA follows: TGCGCCAGCAGCCCAGACAGGGGACTTTTTAATGAAAAACTGTTTTTT.